This T cell receptor beta chain is drawn from a study of cytomegalovirus exposure and HLA in healthy donors (dated 2017 in TCRdb). With respect to the entire study: A later analysis indicated that the 120 or so validation repertoires were generated on the platform also employed for the 700 or so repertoires of the first cohort. The study was designed to test whether signatures of past pathogen exposure could be identified by cataloging public T cell receptors. To predict cytomegalovirus infection status, the study brought together high-throughput TCR immunosequencing, statistical association of individual TCRs with disease status, and machine learning. Besides the first cohort of 550 to 750 subjects, a separate validation cohort made up of roughly 120 different subjects was used.

Donors formed part of the validation cohort, which comprised 120 subjects and was distinct from the first cohort of some 700 subjects. Here is what the overall study found, with its caveats: A few of the identified cytomegalovirus-associated TCR beta chains were confirmed in vitro to be specific for cytomegalovirus antigens. In both the original and validation cohorts, the classifier was reported to diagnose cytomegalovirus status with high specificity and sensitivity. Across donors, most TCR sequences were observed very rarely, whereas some public TCRs were present in many individuals. A later analysis had no HLA typing for the validation cohort, so co-occurrence there was scored across all 110 or so repertoires. Of the cluster scores, approximately 94% were above 0 in a later analysis, which found that TCRs clustered in the first cohort also tended to co-occur in the 130 or so validation repertoires. It was suggested by the authors that the approach could potentially be generalized to other disease states and immunological phenotypes. In the study, approximately 160 TCR beta chains were listed as associated with cytomegalovirus.

The library was produced with the immunoSEQ multiplex PCR assay. The study's processing was this. A statistical classification framework was developed to diagnose cytomegalovirus status using the catalog of TCR beta chain sequences. Entries here come from immuneACCESS through TCRdb and include only in-frame sequences with V and J called. Some clones fail to appear in such tables; in the studies checked, an unresolved V gene covers under half of the shortfall, and the cause of the remainder is unknown. From that table come the V and J calls and clone size; the DNA was used to work out D and trimming. The sample data list about 150,000 clones, and less than 95% of these were observed just once. 1.5% to 2% of the sample is taken by the ten largest. Taken from cysteine to phenylalanine, the CDR3 has 14 residues. The read is trimmed to its CDR3 DNA, 42 bases read in frame from base 1. The germline V gene supplies CDR1 LGHNA and CDR2 YNFKEQ. The trim is 6 bases for V and 0 bases for J, with a gap of 10 bases between the germline ends.

This clone has a single count. The clone's antigen remains unknown. Base qualities are not recorded, but no much larger clone differs from it by a single base. The TCR comes from a man younger than 35 in good health and CMV-seropositive. The rearranged segments are TRBV4-2 and TRBJ2-3, and the D gene may be TRBD2, 6 bases matching. Sequenced material: PBMCs. The CDR3 amino acid sequence is: CASRLAESTDTQYF. The DNA sequence reads TGTGCCAGCAGATTAGCGGAAAGCACAGATACGCAGTATTTT.